What follows are 26 T cell receptor beta chains derived from one specimen sequenced in a study of blood T cell repertoires in COVID-19. The protocol was immunoSEQ multiplex PCR, while the TCRdb copy is restricted to in-frame clones and leaves out a portion. This table holds around 500,000 clones, approximately 83% found once. The source material was peripheral blood. All receptors come from a human donor in a cohort sampled during active COVID-19.

The rearrangement links TRBV10-1 to TRBJ1-4; possible D gene TRBD1, 5 bases. Per germline, CDR1 WNHNN and CDR2 SYGVQD (reference sequence). Trimming took off 9 bases at V and 1 base at J, with 15 bases between the two ends. CDR3 length: 15 amino acids. Here the CDR3 reads CASSPGSRTNEKLFF. CDR3 sequence (DNA): TGCGCCAGTTCCCCAGGGTCGAGAACTAATGAAAAACTGTTTTTT.

The chain recombines TRBV24-1 with TRBJ2-1; 9 positions agree with TRBD2. This CDR3 is 15 amino acids long. Trimming took 2 bases from V and 6 from J; bases not matched to a gene: 4. Per germline, CDR1 KGHDR and CDR2 SFDVKD. This CDR3 is CATSDSRTSVNEQFF. For the CDR3, the DNA is TGTGCCACCAGTGATTCACGGACTAGCGTCAATGAGCAGTTCTTC.

This chain uses TRBV6-5 with TRBJ2-5; possibly TRBD1 for D (7 bases). This CDR3 is built from 14 residues. The V end lost 2 bases, the J end lost 7 bases, and 14 bases lay between the germline ends. Germline V lookup: CDR1 MNHEY, CDR2 SVGAGI. CDR3 DNA sequence: TGTGCCAGCAGTTACCGAGACAGGGAGGCGACCCAGTACTTC. Its protein is CASSYRDREATQYF.

The rearrangement joins TRBV2 to TRBJ2-7, with 8 bases aligning to TRBD1. Trimming at V came to 5 bases and at J to 6 bases, leaving 3 bases not matched to a gene. This CDR3 comprises 12 residues. In germline, CDR1 is SNHLY, CDR2 FYNNEI. The CDR3 reads CASSYRGTEQYF. The CDR3 DNA sequence: TGTGCCAGCAGTTACAGGGGGACCGAGCAGTACTTC.

This clone was counted a single time. This chain links TRBV18 with TRBJ2-7; 7 nucleotides match TRBD1. CDR1 is KGHSH, CDR2 LQKENI, per germline. J lost 5 bases, V lost 2 bases, and 9 bases had no gene match. The CDR3 runs to 15 residues. The CDR3 region has the DNA TGTGCCAGCTCACCAGGACAGGCTCCCGTGGACGAGCAGTACTTC. Its translation is CASSPGQAPVDEQYF.

The chain uses TRBV24-1 and TRBJ2-1, with D tentatively TRBD2 (5 bases). V dropped 3 bases and J dropped 5 bases, with 13 bases sitting between them. Per germline, CDR1 KGHDR and CDR2 SFDVKD. The CDR3 contains 15 residues. DNA for the CDR3: TGTGCCACCAGTGATCCCCGGGAAGAAAACAATGAGCAGTTCTTC. Encoded protein: CATSDPREENNEQFF.

V is TRBV5-4 and J is TRBJ1-1; D ambiguous. Looked up from germline, CDR1 is SGHNT and CDR2 is YYREEE (reference sequence). This CDR3 is built from 13 residues. The V end lost 0 bases, the J end lost 8 bases, and 11 bases lay between the germline ends. CDR3 residues: CASSLAAGLEAFF. Written as DNA, the CDR3 is TGTGCCAGCAGCTTGGCCGCGGGGTTGGAAGCTTTCTTT.

The sample holds a few counts of this clone. The chain combines TRBV5-6 with TRBJ2-7, with D tentatively TRBD1 (5 bases). V was pared by 4 bases and J by 6 bases, with 11 bases between. Germline CDR1 and CDR2: SGHDT and YYEEEE. This CDR3 comprises 12 residues. The CDR3 is CASSRGHPEQYF. The CDR3 nucleotides read TGTGCCAGCAGCAGAGGACACCCCGAGCAGTACTTC.

The chain carries TRBV5-6 and TRBJ1-3, with 7 bases fitting TRBD1. This CDR3 comprises 13 residues. In germline, CDR1 is SGHDT, CDR2 YYEEEE. The trim removed 2 bases at V and 5 bases at J, leaving 1 base unmatched. Here the CDR3 DNA reads TGTGCCAGCAGCTTACAGGGGAGAAACACCATATATTTT. It specifies CASSLQGRNTIYF.

The chain carries TRBV9 and TRBJ2-6, with 7 bases that match TRBD1. V lost 1 base and J lost 8; bases outside the gene matches: 6. There are 15 residues in the CDR3. Germline V lookup: CDR1 SGDLS, CDR2 YYNGEE. The CDR3: CASSVITGETNVLTF. CDR3 DNA: TGTGCCAGCAGCGTAATTACAGGGGAGACCAACGTCCTGACTTTC.

V gene TRBV29-1 combines with J gene TRBJ1-1, with 8 positions matching TRBD1. Germline-derived CDR1 and CDR2 are SQVTM and ANQGSEA. J lost 5 bases, V lost 4 bases, and 6 bases had no gene match. This CDR3 is built from 13 residues. CDR3 region: CSVVDRARTEAFF. The CDR3 DNA sequence: TGCAGCGTTGTGGACAGGGCCAGGACTGAAGCTTTCTTT.

The chain has TRBV15 and TRBJ1-2, with 7 positions matching TRBD1. The V and J ends lost 0 bases and 6 bases, in that order; junction bases with no gene match: 4. This CDR3 comprises 14 residues. Germline CDR1 reads LNHNV; CDR2 reads YYDKDF (reference sequence). The CDR3 region is CATSREAGGNGYTF. The CDR3 nucleotides read TGTGCCACCAGCAGAGAGGCAGGGGGTAATGGCTACACCTTC.

CDR3 nucleotide sequence: TGTGCCAGCACGTCCGGGACACGCAGCACCGGGGAGCTGTTTTTT. Translation: CASTSGTRSTGELFF. This chain uses TRBV25-1 with TRBJ2-2, with D maybe TRBD1 (6 bases). Germline loops: CDR1 MGHDK, CDR2 SYGVNS. This CDR3 has 15 amino acids. Trimming removed 7 bases from V and 4 bases from J, with 16 bases in between.

The chain uses TRBV6-1 and TRBJ2-7; TRBD1 agrees at 7 bases. The CDR3 runs 13 residues. From germline, CDR1 is MNHNS and CDR2 SASEGT. V shed 5 bases and J 2 bases; nucleotides not matched to a gene: 3. CDR3 nucleotide sequence: TGTGCCAGCAGTCAGGGGACAGCCTACGAGCAGTACTTC. Translated: CASSQGTAYEQYF.

The CDR3 here is CASSVGLSRTYEQYF. In nucleotides, the CDR3 is TGTGCCAGCAGTGTTGGACTATCAAGAACCTACGAGCAGTACTTC. V gene TRBV28 combines with J gene TRBJ2-7, with D possibly being TRBD2 (6 bases). Germline V gene lookup returns CDR1 MDHEN and CDR2 SYDVKM. This CDR3 region has 15 residues. The V gene lost 5 bases and the J gene lost 2 bases, with 16 bases spanning the gap.

A word on this clone: This same CDR3 is encoded by further DNA sequences in the sample. The rearrangement uses TRBV24-1 and TRBJ2-1, with D possibly matching TRBD2 (6 bases). In germline, CDR1 is KGHDR, CDR2 SFDVKD. This CDR3 has 13 residues. V was trimmed by 10 bases and J by 1 base, leaving 10 bases between them. The CDR3 coding sequence is TGTGCCACACGTGGGGGGTCCTACAATGAGCAGTTCTTC. Amino acid sequence: CATRGGSYNEQFF.

This chain joins TRBV5-4 and TRBJ2-5, with D perhaps matching TRBD2 (5 bases). Trimming stripped 1 base from V and 5 bases from J, with 15 bases between. Per the germline V gene, CDR1 is SGHNT and CDR2 is YYREEE (reference sequence). The CDR3 consists of 15 residues. The CDR3 protein is CASSLRVAGVETQYF. The CDR3 nucleotides are TGTGCCAGCAGCTTGAGGGTCGCCGGGGTGGAGACCCAGTACTTC.

Points on this clone: The same CDR3 can be traced to other DNA sequences in this sample. This chain connects TRBV9 to TRBJ2-7; possible D gene TRBD1, 5 bases. Germline-derived CDR1 and CDR2 are SGDLS and YYNGEE. The CDR3 consists of 13 residues. V dropped 0 bases and J dropped 6 bases, with 10 bases sitting between them. The CDR3 spells CASSVERGGEQYF. CDR3 in DNA: TGTGCCAGCAGCGTAGAAAGGGGTGGCGAGCAGTACTTC.

V and J are TRBV25-1 and TRBJ2-1; TRBD2 agrees at 13 bases. Germline V gene data show CDR1 as MGHDK and CDR2 as SYGVNS. The V gene end was trimmed by 8 bases and the J gene end by 9 bases; junction bases not matched to a gene: 4. The CDR3 runs to 13 residues. CDR3 coding DNA: TGTGCCAGCCGGACTAGCGGGAGAGGTGAGCAGTTCTTC. Its translation: CASRTSGRGEQFF.

V usage is TRBV11-2 and J usage is TRBJ2-2; 8 bases fit TRBD2. The J segment lost 5 bases and the V segment lost 1 base, leaving 3 bases of the junction unmatched. The CDR3 contains 15 residues. CDR1 is SGHAT, CDR2 FQNNGV, per germline. CDR3 sequence: CASSLVPSGTGELFF. CDR3 DNA: TGTGCCAGCAGCTTAGTCCCTAGCGGGACCGGGGAGCTGTTTTTT. The full variable domain, its missing parts supplied by reference TRBV11-2 and TRBJ2-2, is EAGVAQSPRYKIIEKRQSVAFWCNPISGHATLYWYQQILGQGPKLLIQFQNNGVVDDSQLPKDRFSAERLKGVDSTLKIQPAKLEDSAVYLCASSLVPSGTGELFFGEGSRLTVL.

V and J are TRBV23-1 and TRBJ2-1; D might be TRBD1 (6 bases). TRBV23-1 is classed as an ORF, of uncertain function. The V end was cut by 2 bases, the J end by 3 bases, with 20 bases between. The CDR3 is made up of 18 amino acids. The CDR3 is CASSQSGRGGEVYNEQFF. In DNA form, the CDR3 reads TGCGCCAGCAGTCAAAGTGGGAGAGGGGGAGAGGTCTACAATGAGCAGTTCTTC.

The chain employs TRBV28 and TRBJ2-5, with D possibly matching TRBD2 (5 bases). The V end lost 8 bases, the J end lost 5 bases, and 15 bases lay between the germline ends. Germline V gene data show CDR1 as MDHEN and CDR2 as SYDVKM. The CDR3 contains 13 residues. This chain's CDR3 is CASGGGRWETQYF. The CDR3 DNA reads TGTGCCAGCGGAGGAGGACGCTGGGAGACCCAGTACTTC.

The chain links TRBV18 to TRBJ1-2; 12 nucleotides line up with TRBD1. The junction had 15 bases not matched to a gene; V was cut back by 3 bases and J by 4 bases. Germline CDR1 reads KGHSH; CDR2 reads LQKENI. The CDR3 consists of 19 residues. DNA of the CDR3: TGTGCCAGCTCACCCTCCCACGGTAGCGGGACAGGGGGCTTCTATGGCTACACCTTC. It translates to CASSPSHGSGTGGFYGYTF.

V is TRBV3-1 (or the pseudogene TRBV3-2) and J is TRBJ2-7; no reliable D call. V lost 1 base and J 3 bases, leaving 7 bases between the germline ends. CDR3 length: 13 residues. Germline V gene sequence: CDR1 LGHDT, CDR2 YNNKEL (reference sequence). The CDR3 region is CASSQGLFYEQYF. The CDR3 DNA sequence: TGTGCCAGCAGCCAAGGACTGTTCTACGAGCAGTACTTC.

The V gene is TRBV6-6, the J gene TRBJ2-1; 7 nucleotides match TRBD1. V shed 3 bases and J 5 bases; nucleotides not matched to a gene: 10. Looked up from germline, CDR1 is MNHNY and CDR2 is SVGAGI (reference sequence). This CDR3 has 16 amino acids. CDR3 sequence: CASSYGTVEKHNEQFF. The DNA for the CDR3 is TGTGCCAGCAGTTATGGGACAGTGGAGAAGCACAATGAGCAGTTCTTC.

The chain joins TRBV7-3 to TRBJ2-2; D is perhaps TRBD1 (7 bases). Germline CDR1 and CDR2: SGHTA and FQGTGA. V shed 1 base and J shed 9 bases, with 18 bases lying between them. The CDR3 loop spans 16 amino acids. The CDR3 DNA reads TGTGCCAGCAGCTTAATAGGCGGGGACAGCCACCGGGAGCTGTTTTTT. Its protein product is CASSLIGGDSHRELFF. Supplemented by reference TRBV7-3 and TRBJ2-2, the full variable domain reads GAGVSQTPSNKVTEKGKYVELRCDPISGHTALYWYRQSLGQGPEFLIYFQGTGAADDSGLPNDRFFAVRPEGSVSTLKIQRTERGDSAVYLCASSLIGGDSHRELFFGEGSRLTVL.